This T cell receptor (beta chain) emerged from a study of T cell clonotyping in hematopoietic cell transplantation. Study findings and constraints: After transplant, recipient diversity fell while pathologically expanded clonotypes grew through day 180.

There are 13 residues in the CDR3. V was cut by 7 bases and J by 6 bases, with 13 bases left in between. Looked up from germline, CDR1 is SGDLS and CDR2 is YYNGEE. Recipients were bled about 28 days pretransplant and at posttransplant days 30, 100, 180. A remark on this clone: The antigen remains unidentified.

The data were produced by immunoSEQ multiplex PCR, yet TCRdb's version contains in-frame clones alone and is incomplete. The sample includes 7,900 or so clones, around 88% of them seen just once. This receptor was obtained from a male patient aged 18-29 years who had an allogeneic stem cell transplant from a related donor, so the T cells may come from the graft donor. Some clones in this sample may be carry-over from other donors' samples. The chain uses TRBV9 and TRBJ2-2; tentative D call: TRBD2 (5 bases). The material was PBMCs, obtained 100 days after allogeneic stem cell transplant. CDR3 loop: CASGSTSSGELFF. As DNA, the CDR3 is TGTGCCAGCGGGTCTACTAGTTCCGGGGAGCTGTTTTTT.